The 25 T cell receptor beta chains listed next were all sequenced from one sample in a study of human thymus T cells. TCRdb's table, derived via immunoSEQ multiplex PCR, lists solely in-frame clones and lacks some. The sample has tens of thousands of clones; 85% to 95% are singletons. Thymic material originated from resections removed in the course of corrective heart surgery. The source material was thymus tissue. The receptors come from a girl younger than two with a congenital heart defect but otherwise immunologically healthy.

The gene calls are TRBV6-1 and TRBJ2-7; D unclear. Germline V gene lookup returns CDR1 MNHNS and CDR2 SASEGT. Trimming took 1 base from V and 3 from J, leaving 10 bases between them. This CDR3 has 14 residues. The CDR3 coding sequence is TGTGCCAGCAGTGAAGGGGTTCTAAGCTACGAGCAGTACTTC. Protein: CASSEGVLSYEQYF.

The chain is built from TRBV9 and TRBJ2-1; the match to TRBD2 covers 7 bases. V gave up 2 bases and J gave up 3 bases; unmatched junction bases: 8. This CDR3 is 16 amino acids long. CDR1 and CDR2 from the germline V gene are SGDLS and YYNGEE. Here the CDR3 reads CASSVGTTSYYNEQFF. The CDR3 DNA reads as TGTGCCAGCAGCGTCGGGACTACCTCATACTACAATGAGCAGTTCTTC.

The chain carries TRBV28 and TRBJ2-7, with D possibly being TRBD2 (6 bases). The CDR3 is made up of 16 amino acids. Germline V gene lookup returns CDR1 MDHEN and CDR2 SYDVKM. The V gene lost 5 bases and the J gene lost 2 bases, with 19 bases spanning the gap. In DNA, the CDR3 is TGTGCCAGCAGTCAACCCGCGACTAGGGGTGCCTACGAGCAGTACTTC. The encoded protein is CASSQPATRGAYEQYF.

The rearrangement joins TRBV28 to TRBJ2-5; D possibly corresponds to TRBD2 (6 bases). Trimming shortened V by 7 bases and J by 2 bases, and 20 bases separated the two germline ends. This CDR3 has 16 amino acids. Germline CDR1 reads MDHEN; CDR2 reads SYDVKM. CDR3 protein: CASNPLWGAGQETQYF. DNA for the CDR3: TGTGCCAGCAATCCGCTTTGGGGCGCGGGGCAAGAGACCCAGTACTTC.

The chain joins TRBV6-4 to TRBJ2-3, with TRBD2 as a possible D gene (6 bases). CDR3 size: 15 residues. The germline V and J ends were trimmed by 3 bases and 3 bases, with 13 bases remaining between them. Germline-derived CDR1 and CDR2 are MRHNA and SNTAGT. The CDR3 loop is CASSDGGGKTDTQYF. The CDR3 DNA follows: TGTGCCAGCAGTGATGGGGGAGGTAAAACAGATACGCAGTATTTT.

The rearrangement links TRBV30 to TRBJ2-1; 8 nucleotides align to TRBD1. V lost 0 bases to trimming and J lost 2 bases; unmatched junction nucleotides: 6. The CDR3 covers 16 residues. CDR1 is GTSNPN and CDR2 is SVGIG in the germline V gene (reference sequence). CDR3 DNA sequence: TGTGCCTGGAGTGTAAGTTGGACAGGGCCCTACAATGAGCAGTTCTTC. Translation gives CAWSVSWTGPYNEQFF.

The sample holds one count of this clone. V and J are TRBV4-1 and TRBJ2-7; 7 positions agree with TRBD2. The V gene end was trimmed by 0 bases and the J gene end by 4 bases; junction bases not matched to a gene: 9. The CDR3 contains 16 residues. Germline loops: CDR1 MGHRA, CDR2 YSYEKL. The DNA for the CDR3 is TGCGCCAGCAGCCAAGAGGGGGGGAATGGACTATACGAGCAGTACTTC. This sequence encodes CASSQEGGNGLYEQYF.

The CDR3 spells CASSQGGGTHEQYF. For the CDR3, the DNA is TGTGCCAGCAGCCAAGGGGGGGGTACCCACGAGCAGTACTTC. The chain couples TRBV14 to TRBJ2-7, with 7 positions matching TRBD2. Looked up from germline, CDR1 is SGHDN and CDR2 is FVKESK. J lost 5 bases, V lost 1 base, and 5 bases had no gene match. This CDR3 contains 14 residues.

The chain carries TRBV6-6 and TRBJ2-7; 9 nucleotides line up with TRBD1. CDR1 is MNHNY, CDR2 SVGAGI, per germline (reference sequence). V gave up 8 bases and J gave up 2 bases; unmatched junction bases: 13. This CDR3 is built from 16 residues. In DNA, the CDR3 is TGTGCCAGCGAGAGGGGGACAGGGAGGGGGCCCTACGAGCAGTACTTC. Protein product: CASERGTGRGPYEQYF.

This clone was observed a single time. V usage is TRBV5-1 and J usage is TRBJ1-1; 8 nucleotides line up with TRBD1. The germline V gene has CDR1 SGHRS and CDR2 YFSETQ. Trimming at V came to 4 bases and at J to 2 bases, leaving 13 bases not matched to a gene. The CDR3 contains 17 residues. CDR3 region: CASSPAGAGQVNTEAFF. CDR3 DNA: TGCGCCAGCAGCCCAGCAGGGGCGGGACAGGTTAACACTGAAGCTTTCTTT.

The CDR3: CASSPLENTEAFF. Here the CDR3 DNA reads TGCGCCAGCAGCCCCCTCGAGAACACTGAAGCTTTCTTT. V usage is TRBV4-3 and J usage is TRBJ1-1; the D is unclear. The V end was cut by 4 bases, the J end by 1 base, with 7 bases between. There are 13 residues in the CDR3. Germline lookup yields CDR1 LGHNA and CDR2 YSLEER.

The chain combines TRBV28 with TRBJ1-1; D call uncertain. Germline V gives CDR1 MDHEN, CDR2 SYDVKM. This CDR3 has 16 residues. Trimming cost V 5 bases and J 3 bases, with 19 bases left between them. The CDR3 DNA follows: TGTGCCAGCAGTCCTAAAGCCCTACTTCGGGACACTGAAGCTTTCTTT. It translates to CASSPKALLRDTEAFF.

The chain links TRBV28 to TRBJ2-1; 9 bases agree with TRBD1. From germline, CDR1 is MDHEN and CDR2 SYDVKM. With 10 bases clipped from V and 8 bases from J, the junction kept 12 bases outside the gene matches. The CDR3 is made up of 14 amino acids. This CDR3 reads CAIRRDRVKDEQFF. CDR3 nucleotide sequence: TGTGCCATCCGCCGGGACAGGGTTAAGGATGAGCAGTTCTTC.

This clone was picked up one time. This chain joins TRBV11-1 and TRBJ2-1; 14 bases map to TRBD2. Trimming removed 5 bases from V and 8 bases from J; junction bases left unmatched: 5. CDR1 SGHAT and CDR2 FQDESV come from the germline V gene (reference sequence). The CDR3 is 15 residues long. The CDR3 sequence: CASSAGLAGAHEQFF. The CDR3 region has the DNA TGTGCCAGCAGCGCGGGACTAGCGGGAGCCCATGAGCAGTTCTTC.

The J gene is TRBJ2-1, the V gene TRBV5-1, with 11 bases that match TRBD2. This CDR3 has 15 amino acids. Trimming cost V 5 bases and J 7 bases; bases outside gene matches: 8. Germline loops: CDR1 SGHRS, CDR2 YFSETQ. In nucleotides, the CDR3 is TGCGCCAGCAGAATAGCGGGAGGGCCGGGGAATGAGCAGTTCTTC. Its protein product is CASRIAGGPGNEQFF. Using reference TRBV5-1 and TRBJ2-1 for the parts outside the CDR3, the full variable domain is KAGVTQTPRYLIKTRGQQVTLSCSPISGHRSVSWYQQTPGQGLQFLFEYFSETQRNKGNFPGRFSGRQFSNSRSEMNVSTLELGDSALYLCASRIAGGPGNEQFFGPGTRLTVL.

The rearrangement joins TRBV11-3 to TRBJ2-1; D is unresolved. The CDR3 covers 14 residues. Deletions cut 5 bases from V and 5 bases from J, with 13 bases between. Germline V lookup: CDR1 SGHNT, CDR2 YENEEA. The CDR3 coding sequence is TGTGCCAGCAGCAACACTAACGGACACAATGAGCAGTTCTTC. Its protein is CASSNTNGHNEQFF.

The gene calls are TRBV29-1 and TRBJ2-4; D perhaps matches TRBD2 (5 bases). V dropped 0 bases and J dropped 4 bases, with 13 bases sitting between them. The CDR3 runs 15 residues. Germline loops: CDR1 SQVTM, CDR2 ANQGSEA. CDR3 sequence (DNA): TGCAGCGTTGAAGATCTTCGGGGAGATAAAAACATTCAGTACTTC. Its protein is CSVEDLRGDKNIQYF.

This clone was recorded once. The chain is built from TRBV14 and TRBJ2-3, with D hard to call. Looked up from germline, CDR1 is SGHDN and CDR2 is FVKESK. The length of the CDR3 is 14 residues. V was shortened by 0 bases and J by 4 bases, with 8 bases between the two germline ends. CDR3 sequence reads: CASSQDSEADTQYF. The CDR3 DNA reads as TGTGCCAGCAGCCAAGATTCAGAAGCAGATACGCAGTATTTT.

The chain combines TRBV6-6 with TRBJ2-7, with TRBD1 matching over 11 bases. Germline loops: CDR1 MNHNY, CDR2 SVGAGI (reference sequence). This CDR3 spans 16 amino acids. V lost 0 bases to trimming and J lost 2 bases; unmatched junction nucleotides: 3. The CDR3 reads CASSYSRTGGTYEQYF. In DNA form, the CDR3 reads TGTGCCAGCAGTTACTCTAGGACAGGGGGCACCTACGAGCAGTACTTC.

The chain couples TRBV7-9 to TRBJ1-1, with D perhaps TRBD1 (6 bases). Trimming pared 8 bases from V and 0 bases from J, leaving 10 bases between. This CDR3 has 13 amino acids. Per the germline V gene, CDR1 is SEHNR and CDR2 is FQNEAQ (reference sequence). This chain's CDR3 is CASWGAMNTEAFF. The CDR3 DNA sequence: TGTGCCAGCTGGGGGGCTATGAACACTGAAGCTTTCTTT.

CDR3 coding DNA: TGTGCCAGCAGTGGGACAGGGGGGGAACAGCCCCAGCATTTT. This encodes CASSGTGGEQPQHF. The chain employs TRBV2 and TRBJ1-5, with 10 bases matching TRBD1. Trimming cost V 4 bases and J 7 bases; bases outside gene matches: 4. The CDR3 length is 14 residues. Germline V lookup: CDR1 SNHLY, CDR2 FYNNEI. The full variable domain, rest sourced from reference TRBV2 and TRBJ1-5, is EPEVTQTPSHQVTQMGQEVILRCVPISNHLYFYWYRQILGQKVEFLVSFYNNEISEKSEIFDDQFSVERPDGSNFTLKIRSTKLEDSAMYFCASSGTGGEQPQHFGDGTRLSIL.

The V call is TRBV3-1 (or the pseudogene TRBV3-2), the J call TRBJ2-5; D gene ambiguous. The germline V gene encodes CDR1 LGHDT and CDR2 YNNKEL (reference sequence). Trimming took off 4 bases at V and 13 bases at J, with 7 bases between the two ends. The CDR3 is 9 residues long. CDR3 loop: CASSPPLYF. CDR3 nucleotide sequence: TGTGCCAGCAGCCCCCCCCTGTACTTC.

The chain joins TRBV10-2 to TRBJ2-7; 16 nucleotides agree with TRBD2. In germline, CDR1 is WSHSY, CDR2 SAAADI. The CDR3 covers 20 residues. The J segment lost 5 bases and the V segment lost 0 bases, leaving 13 bases of the junction unmatched. CDR3 sequence reads: CASSESGTSGRGTDGNEQYF. DNA for the CDR3: TGCGCCAGCAGTGAGTCGGGGACTAGCGGGAGGGGCACGGACGGAAACGAGCAGTACTTC.

This clone appeared once. This chain connects TRBV28 to TRBJ2-1; D tentatively reads TRBD1 or TRBD2 (5 bases each). The CDR3 runs 14 residues. Trimming stripped 7 bases from V and 8 bases from J, with 18 bases between. Germline-derived CDR1 and CDR2 are MDHEN and SYDVKM. The CDR3 sequence: CASNEGPGSDEQFF. The CDR3 DNA sequence: TGTGCCAGCAACGAGGGGCCCGGATCCGATGAGCAGTTCTTC.

J is TRBJ1-4 and V is TRBV28; possibly TRBD1 for D (5 bases). The CDR3 spans 15 residues. Germline CDR1 MDHEN, CDR2 SYDVKM. The ends were cut back, 6 bases at V and 0 bases at J, with 11 bases in the middle. DNA for the CDR3: TGTGCCAGCAGCCCGGACAATGCAACTAATGAAAAACTGTTTTTT. Residues: CASSPDNATNEKLFF.